Reported below is one TCR beta chain. What this receptor recognizes is not known. The record has no base qualities; no much larger clone is one base away. Other DNA sequences in the same sample also yield this CDR3. These data are taken from a study of cytomegalovirus exposure and HLA in healthy donors (TCRdb year 2017). General notes on the study: An earlier analysis of 587 of the donors reported around 280 Gb of sequence data and approximately 120 million unique TCR beta sequences obtained from around 180 million T cells. Approximately 310 gigabases of sequencing data and approximately 85 million unique TCR sequences were included in an early release covering roughly 600 HLA-typed donors. Of the roughly 410 genotyped donors, roughly 76% were placed in the genetic ancestry cluster associated with self-reported Caucasian donors. The study aimed to test whether signatures of past pathogen exposure could be identified by cataloging public T cell receptors. The study used immunosequencing to profile the T cell repertoires of some 600 subjects and linked those repertoires to cytomegalovirus serostatus. Besides the first cohort of 550 to 750 subjects, a separate validation cohort made up of roughly 130 different subjects was used. The study combined high-throughput TCR immunosequencing, statistical association of individual TCRs with disease status, and machine learning to predict cytomegalovirus infection status. A later analysis re-examined previously published TCR beta repertoires from 500 to 700 donors and added high-resolution HLA genotyping to investigate patterns of TCR occurrence. In the later analysis, no new phenotypic data were used to find candidate immune exposures; instead, reliance was placed on TCR beta sequences and their occurrence across donors. An earlier analysis of approximately 630 of the donors applied high-throughput TCR beta sequencing to assess whether each TCR beta V gene segment acted as functional or pseudogenic. Alongside the repertoire data, information on donor age, sex, ethnicity and CMV serostatus was compiled. A later genetic analysis used genome-wide SNP genotypes for 398 of the 666 donors, treating that subset as a discovery cohort. All discovery cohort repertoires had been generated using a single sequencing platform. Both class I and class II loci were covered by HLA typing, at four-digit resolution. Typing coverage varied by locus: about 620-640 donors for A, B, C, DRB1 and DQB1; approximately 500 for DQA1; more than 600 for DPA1; around 490 for DPB1. A few DR-DQ haplotypes were treated as single units for association and clustering because of strong linkage in the cohort. On average, about 240,000 unique TCR beta nucleotide sequences were sequenced per donor among 398 genotyped donors of the cohort, with roughly 18% of those sequences being non-productive. The investigation overall reported the following: Compared with equally common non-associated chains, HLA-associated TCR beta chains in a later analysis were more clonally expanded and had lower generation probabilities. According to a later analysis, TCR association rates differed among HLA loci, with DRB1 alleles showing the most associated TCRs and HLA-C alleles showing the fewest. The authors suggested that the approach could potentially be extended to other disease states and immunological phenotypes. The presence/absence analyses assumed that sequencing depth was roughly uniform across donors, and that assumption may not be true. In the study, around 150 TCR beta chains were listed as associated with cytomegalovirus. V-gene and J-gene trimming of TCR beta chains was associated with a missense DCLRE1C variant in a later genetic analysis, and the association was replicated in an independent cohort. The classifier was reported to diagnose cytomegalovirus status with high specificity and sensitivity in both the original and validation cohorts. In vitro tests confirmed that three of the cytomegalovirus-associated TCR beta chains recognize cytomegalovirus antigens. The 87-base-pair reads could not distinguish some IMGT-functional V segments, including TRBV6-2 and TRBV6-3, so those segments were excluded. Because counts were too low, about 15 rarely observed V segments, including chromosome 9 orphons, were left out of the earlier analysis of several hundred of the donors. A later genetic analysis reported fewer N-insertions in productive TCRs among donors in an Asian-associated ancestry cluster than the roughly 670-donor mean. Linkage disequilibrium might explain the correlated functional status among segregating V segments, but an unknown experimental factor could not be excluded. Because some donors lacked HLA typing at each locus, the association tests relied only on the typed subset. In a later analysis, most CMV-associated TCR beta chains were found to appear HLA-restricted, with HLA associations seemingly driven largely by CMV exposure. Broadly in line with IMGT annotations, most TCR beta V segments showed up in productive rearrangements about 87% or about 30% of the time in an earlier analysis of several hundred of the donors. A further reported finding was that TCR beta sequences accurately predicted the HLA-A and HLA-B alleles for most subjects in the first cohort. According to a later analysis, parvovirus B19, influenza, CMV and Epstein-Barr virus appeared linked to several top co-occurrence clusters. This cohort had only TCR beta chains sequenced, and the lack of alpha or paired-chain data limited which features could be detected. CMV serostatus was the only immune exposure information available for the cohort. When HLA alleles, especially DR and DQ, strongly co-occurred, attributing TCR associations to individual alleles was difficult. A cluster of highly shared sequence variants was judged likely to be a technical artifact of the sequencing pipeline. Specific HLA alleles were associated with 18,000 or so TCR beta sequences at a false discovery rate of 0.05 in a later analysis. Across donors, most TCR sequences were observed very rarely, whereas some public TCRs were present in many individuals.

The method was the immunoSEQ multiplex PCR assay. For the multiplex PCR, a mixture combining 60 forward primers for TCR Vbeta segments and 13 reverse primers for TCR Jbeta segments was used. The CDR3 region of rearranged TCR beta genes was amplified from genomic DNA with a multiplex PCR assay. The Illumina HiSeq System was used to sequence the amplified TCR beta libraries as 87-base-pair reads. From the authors' description of their analysis: A later analysis counted approximately 76 million unique TCR beta chains across the 666 repertoires, and 10 million to 12 million of these chains were shared by at least two donors. Raw reads were error-corrected and collapsed into unique sequences with a nearest-neighbor algorithm that merged closely related sequences to remove PCR and sequencing errors. V, D and J gene segments were assigned by aligning CDR3 sequences to IMGT reference sequences. For a sequence to be retained, a match of at least six nucleotides to both a V gene segment and a J gene segment was required. Rearrangements were classified as productive when the CDR3 lacked stop codons and remained in frame with V and J, and all other rearrangements were classified as non-productive. Following IMGT convention, CDR3 was defined as the stretch from the second conserved V-encoded cysteine to the conserved J-encoded phenylalanine. The earlier analysis of 500 to 650 of the donors excluded any sequence lacking an unambiguous match to a single V gene segment. An earlier analysis of 587 of the donors classified V segments as functional when productive rearrangements were above 56.7% and as segregating when the standard deviation between donors was above 5%. A statistical classification framework was built for diagnosing cytomegalovirus status from the catalog of TCR beta chain sequences. In a later analysis, V and J genes were assigned by comparing TCR nucleotide sequences against IMGT/GENE-DB human TR gene sequences. A later analysis assigned CDR3 sequences and most-parsimonious VDJ recombination scenarios with the TCRdist pipeline. In a later analysis, every TCR beta chain was defined by the combination of its CDR3 amino acid sequence and its V-gene family, and reads without a unique V-gene family were dropped. In a later analysis, fewer than 600 highly shared, low-generation-probability nucleotide sequences were removed to address suspected cross-contamination and a sequencing artifact. For each public chain, a later analysis derived a clonal expansion index from normalized ranks of inferred template counts within each repertoire. Generation probabilities in a later analysis came from a VDJ recombination model fitted to out-of-frame rearrangements, and those results were checked against IGoR. Hypergeometric tests were used in a later analysis to score TCR-TCR, TCR-HLA and TCR-CMV co-occurrence, with a repertoire-size bias correction applied to the TCR pairs. In a later analysis, false discovery rates were estimated by permuting HLA or CMV assignments 20 times. In a later analysis, co-occurring TCRs were grouped using DBSCAN, with TCRdist sequence similarity added in when clustering inside HLA-allele-positive subsets. Co-occurrence clustering excluded repertoires with fewer than 30,000 or more than 120,000 public chains, plus five with anomalous nucleotide sharing. TCRdb's version of the immuneACCESS table is confined to in-frame rearrangements and falls short of the full clone set. An unresolved V gene accounts for under half of the shortfall where checked; the remainder is of unknown origin. V and J calls and clone size are as listed in that table; D and trimming were resolved from the DNA. A total of 210,000 or so clones appear in this sample, 77% of them only once. Of the sample, about 2.5% is held by the ten largest clones.

The germline V gene (reference sequence) gives CDR1 as MNHEY and CDR2 as SMNVEV. The CDR3 runs 12 residues from the cysteine to the phenylalanine. The DNA shown is the 36-base CDR3, in frame from base 1. V was cut back by 4 bases and J by 3 bases, leaving a gap of 7 bases between them. The cohort comprised some 700 healthy bone marrow donors. Cohort members were all nominally healthy when sampled, although unrecorded immune exposures were likely present. The donor was CMV seropositive and belonged to the group of over 250 seropositive cohort members. A peripheral blood sample was collected from each donor, and TCR beta sequencing was performed on peripheral blood mononuclear cells. The Qiagen DNeasy Blood Extraction Kit was used to extract genomic DNA from the blood cell samples.

This TCR came from a woman aged 55-70 years in good health and CMV-seropositive. The rearranged segments are TRBV27 and TRBJ2-7; a tentative D call is TRBD1 (5 bases match). The sequenced sample consisted of PBMCs. The CDR3 protein is CASSSGHYEQYF. In nucleotide form, the sequence is TGTGCCAGCAGTTCAGGGCACTACGAGCAGTACTTC.